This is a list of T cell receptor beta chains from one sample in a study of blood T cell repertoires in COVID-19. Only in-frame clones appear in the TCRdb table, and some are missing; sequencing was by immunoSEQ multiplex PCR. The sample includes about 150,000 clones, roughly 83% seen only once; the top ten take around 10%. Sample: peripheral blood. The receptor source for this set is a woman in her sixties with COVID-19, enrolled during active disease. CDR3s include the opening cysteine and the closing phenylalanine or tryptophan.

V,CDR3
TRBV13,CASSFVAGGYNEQFF
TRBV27,CASAKGRGETQYF
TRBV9,CASSVEGGSIEQFF
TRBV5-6,CASSLRLPKIRLSYEQYF
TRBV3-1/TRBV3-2,CASSQGRVIDTQYF
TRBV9,CASSAPGLYNSPLHF
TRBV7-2,CASSFLGANSPLHF
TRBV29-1,CSARTGGETQYF
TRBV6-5,CASNPRQNTEAFF
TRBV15,CATSPDRSPYGYTF
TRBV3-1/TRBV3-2,CASSQRSLAGYNEQFF
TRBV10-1,CASSFAAEGGYTF
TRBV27,CASSALTGLINQPQHF
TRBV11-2,CASSSLAGGLEQFF
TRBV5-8,CASSSFVGVGNTEAFF
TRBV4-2,CASSQDKRAGGYGYTF
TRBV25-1,CASSDTTGTNEKLFF
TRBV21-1,CASTLGQGNQPQHF
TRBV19,CASTATARYGYTF
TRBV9,CASSPLLAETQYF
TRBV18,CASSPQGRQQETQYF
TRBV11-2,CASSSDRGNTIYF
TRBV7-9,CASTLFWSNSGSMEEKLFF
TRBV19,CASSIGGSLSETQYF
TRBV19,CASSTPAGGPENEQFF
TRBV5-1,CASSLDGNYGYTF
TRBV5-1,CASSLTGAGTMSLFF
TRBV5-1,CASSRDRSTDTQYF
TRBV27,CASSKLAGGPNTGELFF